This T cell receptor beta chain was documented in a study of technical replicates of blood from a handful of donors. This CDR3 has 13 amino acids. Generated by immunoSEQ multiplex PCR, the TCRdb table keeps only in-frame clones and is missing some. The sample includes nearly 80,000 clones, about 92% of them seen just once. The sequence came from a human donor in good health. The specimen was T cells isolated from PBMCs. V usage is TRBV21-1 and J usage is TRBJ1-5. TRBV21-1 is termed a pseudogene. CDR3 residues: CASSGGQGQPQHF. The CDR3 DNA follows: TGTGCCAGCTCGGGGGGTCAAGGTCAGCCCCAGCATTTT.